A single sample gave rise to the 21 T cell receptor beta chains below, sequenced in a study of ipilimumab plus nivolumab after autologous stem cell transplantation. The table came from immunoSEQ multiplex PCR; TCRdb's copy has only in-frame clones and leaves some out. This sample has about 43,000 clones, with roughly 84% found just once. The sample was PBMCs, taken in a trial of ipilimumab plus nivolumab as post-transplant consolidation. The receptors come from a male donor with multiple myeloma.

The DNA of the CDR3 is TGCGCCAGCAGTGCCGGGAGCGTCTCCTACGAGCAGTACTTC. This sequence encodes CASSAGSVSYEQYF. The chain has TRBV10-1 and TRBJ2-7, with D possibly TRBD2 on 6 matching bases. Per the germline V gene, CDR1 is WNHNN and CDR2 is SYGVQD (reference sequence). The germline V and J ends were trimmed by 4 bases and 0 bases, with 10 bases remaining between them. The CDR3 is 14 amino acids.

This chain uses TRBV2 with TRBJ2-5; D is possibly TRBD1 (6 bases). Trimming left V 6 bases short and J 4 bases short, with 15 bases between. The germline V gene encodes CDR1 SNHLY and CDR2 FYNNEI. The CDR3 is 14 amino acids. This CDR3 reads CASRKDSSGETQYF. CDR3 nucleotides: TGTGCCAGCAGAAAGGACAGTTCAGGAGAGACCCAGTACTTC.

This chain connects TRBV6-5 to TRBJ1-5; TRBD1 might be the D (5 bases). The CDR3 has 14 residues. Looked up from germline, CDR1 is MNHEY and CDR2 is SVGAGI. The V end was cut by 0 bases, the J end by 5 bases, with 8 bases between. CDR3 sequence reads: CASSYSPGDQPQHF. The CDR3 region has the DNA TGTGCCAGCAGTTACTCCCCGGGGGATCAGCCCCAGCATTTT.

CDR3 sequence reads: CASSPRGGANEKLFF. In nucleotides, the CDR3 is TGTGCCAGCAGTCCCCGAGGGGGGGCTAATGAAAAACTGTTTTTT. The chain employs TRBV28 and TRBJ1-4; the D gene is possibly TRBD1 (6 bases). The V gene lost 5 bases and the J gene lost 3 bases, with 13 bases spanning the gap. Germline CDR1 MDHEN, CDR2 SYDVKM. The CDR3 has 15 amino acids.

The V gene is TRBV7-2, the J gene TRBJ1-5, with 9 bases aligning to TRBD1. With 6 bases clipped from V and 4 bases from J, the junction kept 7 bases outside the gene matches. This CDR3 region has 15 residues. Per germline, CDR1 SGHTA and CDR2 FQGNSA. In nucleotides, the CDR3 is TGTGCCAGCAGACGACCGGGACAGGGAAATCAGCCCCAGCATTTT. Translating it yields CASRRPGQGNQPQHF.

The rearrangement uses TRBV7-6 and TRBJ1-3; D is unresolved. Germline values: CDR1 SGHVS, CDR2 FNYEAQ. CDR3 size: 17 residues. V was shortened by 1 base and J by 3 bases, with 16 bases between the two germline ends. DNA of the CDR3: TGTGCCAGCAGCTTAGTGGGGTCCCCCAAGAGTGGAAACACCATATATTTT. This translates into CASSLVGSPKSGNTIYF.

A few counts support this clone. This chain links TRBV2 with TRBJ2-7, with TRBD2 as a possible D gene (5 bases). The CDR3 has 12 residues. CDR1 SNHLY and CDR2 FYNNEI come from the germline V gene. Trimming left V 8 bases short and J 6 bases short, with 14 bases between. CDR3 region: CASGLQVGEQYF. The CDR3, as DNA: TGTGCCAGCGGACTGCAGGTAGGCGAGCAGTACTTC.

V is TRBV7-9 and J is TRBJ1-2; perhaps TRBD1 as D (6 bases). The V gene lost 0 bases and the J gene lost 8 bases, with 16 bases spanning the gap. The CDR3 length is 15 residues. Germline V gene lookup returns CDR1 SEHNR and CDR2 FQNEAQ (reference sequence). CDR3 coding DNA: TGTGCCAGCAGCTTAGCCGGGACATCCGCGGGGGGCTACACCTTC. Its protein is CASSLAGTSAGGYTF.

The rearrangement uses TRBV13 and TRBJ1-4; the match to TRBD1 covers 11 bases. Germline V lookup: CDR1 PRHDT, CDR2 FYEKMQ (reference sequence). The junction had 5 bases not matched to a gene; V was cut back by 4 bases and J by 7 bases. The length of the CDR3 is 15 residues. CDR3 sequence reads: CASSSPGQGGEKLFF. Here the CDR3 DNA reads TGTGCCAGCAGCTCGCCGGGACAGGGGGGTGAAAAACTGTTTTTT.

J is TRBJ2-7 and V is TRBV5-1; 7 nucleotides line up with TRBD2. Trimming cost V 0 bases and J 2 bases; bases outside gene matches: 11. The CDR3 runs to 17 residues. Germline V gene data show CDR1 as SGHRS and CDR2 as YFSETQ. The CDR3 region is CASSLASGSGEAYEQYF. Written as DNA, the CDR3 is TGCGCCAGCAGCTTGGCCAGTGGGAGCGGGGAGGCCTACGAGCAGTACTTC.

This chain connects TRBV6-4 to TRBJ1-1, with 9 bases matching TRBD1. The CDR3 is 14 amino acids. Losses at the gene ends were 7 bases for V and 4 bases for J; bases not matched to a gene: 7. Germline CDR1 and CDR2: MRHNA and SNTAGT. CDR3 protein: CASTQDRGSTEAFF. For the CDR3, the DNA is TGTGCCAGCACCCAGGACAGGGGTAGCACTGAAGCTTTCTTT.

V is TRBV25-1 and J is TRBJ2-3; 9 nucleotides match TRBD2. The V and J ends lost 5 bases and 6 bases, in that order; junction bases with no gene match: 12. The germline gives CDR1 MGHDK, CDR2 SYGVNS. The CDR3 has 16 residues. The CDR3 loop reads CASSFFSGLAGDTQYF. In DNA form, the CDR3 reads TGTGCCAGCAGTTTTTTCTCGGGACTAGCAGGTGATACGCAGTATTTT.

This clone is a singleton in its sample. DNA for the CDR3: TGCGCCAGCAGCCCTCGGGACCGGAGCTCCTATAATTCACCCCTCCACTTT. Translating gives CASSPRDRSSYNSPLHF. The chain employs TRBV5-1 and TRBJ1-6; tentatively, D is TRBD1 (5 bases). The length of the CDR3 is 17 residues. Germline CDR1 reads SGHRS; CDR2 reads YFSETQ. V was clipped by 4 bases and J by 0 bases, with 14 bases between them. The full variable domain, with the rest looked up from reference TRBV5-1 and TRBJ1-6, is KAGVTQTPRYLIKTRGQQVTLSCSPISGHRSVSWYQQTPGQGLQFLFEYFSETQRNKGNFPGRFSGRQFSNSRSEMNVSTLELGDSALYLCASSPRDRSSYNSPLHFGNGTRLTVT.

The chain combines TRBV16 with TRBJ2-7; possible D gene TRBD1, 6 bases. CDR1 KGHSY and CDR2 FQNENV come from the germline V gene. V was shortened by 4 bases and J by 6 bases, with 13 bases between the two germline ends. CDR3 size: 13 residues. CDR3 DNA sequence: TGTGCCAGCAGCCTCCGGACAGAGGGCGAGCAGTACTTC. Its protein is CASSLRTEGEQYF.

The V call is TRBV6-6, the J call TRBJ1-2; D may be TRBD1 (6 bases). This CDR3 has 13 residues. Germline CDR1 is MNHNY and CDR2 is SVGAGI (reference sequence). Deletions cut 6 bases from V and 9 bases from J, with 17 bases between. The chain's CDR3 is CASSPTGDRRYTF. For the CDR3, the DNA is TGTGCCAGCAGCCCGACAGGCGACCGACGCTACACCTTC.

This chain connects TRBV4-3 to TRBJ1-2; perhaps TRBD1 as D (5 bases). Looked up from germline, CDR1 is LGHNA and CDR2 is YSLEER. V was shortened by 4 bases and J by 6 bases, with 6 bases between the two germline ends. The CDR3 loop spans 11 amino acids. Here the CDR3 reads CASSRGDGYTF. The CDR3 DNA sequence: TGCGCCAGCAGCCGAGGGGATGGCTACACCTTC.

This chain links TRBV7-9 with TRBJ2-5; 7 bases map to TRBD2. The DNA end is a closer match to TRBJ2-7, so the J assignment may be wrong. CDR1 is SEHNR and CDR2 is FQNEAQ in the germline V gene (reference sequence). The CDR3 covers 13 residues. The CDR3: CASSPGRGGEQYF. For the CDR3, the DNA is TGTGCCAGCAGCCCAGGGAGGGGAGGCGAGCAGTACTTC.

This chain connects TRBV7-2 to TRBJ2-7, with D possibly being TRBD2 (6 bases). V gave up 2 bases and J gave up 6 bases, with 14 bases separating them. CDR1 is SGHTA, CDR2 FQGNSA, per germline. This CDR3 region has 14 residues. The CDR3 here is CASSLFGPGSEQYF. In DNA, the CDR3 is TGTGCCAGCAGCTTATTTGGACCCGGGAGCGAGCAGTACTTC.

J is TRBJ2-3 and V is TRBV7-9, with 11 nucleotides matching TRBD1. J lost 5 bases, V lost 5 bases, and 6 bases had no gene match. The germline CDR1 and CDR2 sequences are SEHNR and FQNEAQ (reference sequence). This CDR3 spans 15 amino acids. The CDR3 region is CASSGQGAIGDTQYF. The CDR3 coding sequence is TGTGCCAGCAGCGGACAGGGGGCAATAGGAGATACGCAGTATTTT.

This chain joins TRBV5-5 and TRBJ2-1; 8 bases align to TRBD2. The CDR3 spans 15 residues. Germline V lookup: CDR1 SGHKS, CDR2 YYEKEE (reference sequence). V lost 5 bases and J lost 5; bases outside the gene matches: 9. CDR3 region: CASSPMRGANNEQFF. The CDR3 nucleotides read TGTGCCAGCAGTCCCATGCGGGGGGCCAACAATGAGCAGTTCTTC. Looking up the rest from reference TRBV5-5 and TRBJ2-1 gives the full variable domain: DAGVTQSPTHLIKTRGQQVTLRCSPISGHKSVSWYQQVLGQGPQFIFQYYEKEERGRGNFPDRFSARQFPNYSSELNVNALLLGDSALYLCASSPMRGANNEQFFGPGTRLTVL.

This sequence joins TRBV7-2 and TRBJ2-1; TRBD2 matches 10 bases. CDR1 and CDR2 from the germline V gene are SGHTA and FQGNSA. V shed 4 bases, J shed 6 bases, and the junction held 3 bases outside the gene matches. CDR3 length: 14 amino acids. The CDR3 DNA is TGTGCCAGCAGCTACCAGCGGGAGGGCAATGAGCAGTTCTTC. This codes for CASSYQREGNEQFF.